This T cell receptor (beta chain) came from a study of T-cell reconstitution after alpha-beta-depleted transplantation in children. CDR3 length: 13 amino acids. V shed 7 bases and J 9 bases; nucleotides not matched to a gene: 7. Using unique molecular identifiers, the investigators prepared the TCRbeta library. TCRdb re-derived calls from the PCR reads in MiXCR, one entry per CDR3 protein. The repertoire holds approximately 400,000 distinct CDR3 sequences, with 11% as singletons. The sequenced sample was PBMCs from the stem cell graft donor, obtained from the stem cell graft. The V gene is TRBV12-3 or TRBV12-4, the J gene TRBJ2-1; 9 bases are shared with TRBD2. The receptor was derived from a human donor who donated a stem cell graft to a child with acute myeloid leukemia. This chain's CDR3 is CASTPGLAFEQFF. The CDR3 nucleotides read TGTGCCAGCACCCCGGGACTAGCCTTTGAGCAGTTCTTC.